The 28 T cell receptor beta chains in this list originate from one sample, sequenced in a study of tumor-infiltrating lymphocytes in primary liver carcinoma. Each 20-30 mg portion of unsorted bulk tissue served as the source for co-extraction of RNA and DNA. Total RNA (around 500 ng) served as template for TCR beta cDNA synthesis primed by a constant-region primer. Sequencing libraries for TCR beta derived from three nested multiplex PCR rounds that used slightly modified ARM-PCR. The opening two PCR rounds, around 9 cycles each, paired TRBV1-TRBV30 forward primers with a C-beta reverse primer. Using its own MiXCR run on the multiplex PCR reads, TCRdb lists one record per CDR3 protein. The repertoire consists of roughly 78,000 distinct CDR3 sequences, with 60% to 80% occurring once and the leading ten covering approximately 15%. Material for sequencing was liver tumor tissue from sampling region 4. Documented subset: tumor region T4, right-lateral pole. The origin of the receptors is a woman in her sixties or seventies with primary liver carcinoma and hepatitis B virus infection.

Worth noting for this clonotype: The conserved phenylalanine or tryptophan normally closing the CDR3 is absent here, so this likely arose from a read error. The J gene is TRBJ1-2, the V gene TRBV4-1, with 7 bases matching TRBD1. This CDR3 comprises 15 residues. Germline V gene lookup returns CDR1 MGHRA and CDR2 YSYEKL. The CDR3, as DNA: TGCGCCAGCAGCCAACAGAGGGGGCCTAACTATGGTTACACCTCC. It codes for CASSQQRGPNYGYTS.

V is TRBV12-3 or TRBV12-4 and J is TRBJ2-2; 7 bases match TRBD1. The CDR3 runs to 17 residues. The V and J ends lost 3 bases and 13 bases, in that order; junction bases with no gene match: 20. CDR3 in DNA: TGTGCCAGCAGTTTGTCCAGGGGGTACGCGAACACCCGGGGGCTGTTTTTT. Its protein product is CASSLSRGYANTRGLFF.

Ten or more counts support this clonotype. The chain carries TRBV6-6 and TRBJ1-5; unclear D gene. This CDR3 has 14 residues. Trimming pared 2 bases from V and 3 bases from J, leaving 8 bases between. The germline V gene encodes CDR1 MNHNY and CDR2 SVGAGI (reference sequence). CDR3 sequence (DNA): TGTGCCAGCAGTTACGGCAGAAACAATCAGCCCCAGCATTTT. Residues: CASSYGRNNQPQHF.

DNA for the CDR3: TGTGCCAGCAACTCCCGTTGGGCGCGGACCATGGGCAATGAGCAGTTCTTC. Residues: CASNSRWARTMGNEQFF. This chain uses TRBV11-3 with TRBJ2-1; D not resolved. This CDR3 comprises 17 residues. CDR1 SGHNT and CDR2 YENEEA come from the germline V gene. Trimming removed 7 bases from V and 6 bases from J, with 25 bases in between.

This clonotype was seen only a few times. J is TRBJ2-3 and V is TRBV7-9, with D possibly being TRBD2 (5 bases). V was clipped by 8 bases and J by 4 bases, with 16 bases between them. CDR3 length equals 14 residues. Looked up from germline, CDR1 is SEHNR and CDR2 is FQNEAQ (reference sequence). The CDR3 here is CASAEGREADTQYF. The CDR3 nucleotides read TGTGCCAGCGCTGAGGGAAGGGAAGCAGATACGCAGTATTTT.

This clonotype was seen ten or more times. This sequence joins TRBV12-3 or TRBV12-4 and TRBJ2-7; TRBD2 matches 7 bases. Trimming cost V 1 base and J 7 bases; bases outside gene matches: 7. There are 14 residues in the CDR3. The CDR3 coding sequence is TGTGCCAGCAGTTTAGTTGGGGGGGGGGATGAGCAGTACTTC. Amino acids: CASSLVGGGDEQYF.

A remark on this clonotype: The CDR3 ends on some other residue instead of the conserved phenylalanine or tryptophan, so this is likely a read error. The chain employs TRBV10-2 and TRBJ1-6; 8 bases agree with TRBD1. The CDR3 is made up of 14 amino acids. CDR1 WSHSY and CDR2 SAAADI come from the germline V gene. The CDR3 is CASRTGQGNSSLHS. The CDR3 DNA follows: TGCGCCAGCAGAACTGGACAGGGTAATTCATCCCTCCACTCT.

About this clonotype: The junction departs from germline at one end; a sequencing error may be responsible. This chain connects TRBV6-6 to TRBJ2-1; 8 bases line up with TRBD2. Germline CDR1 reads MNHNY; CDR2 reads SVGAGI (reference sequence). CDR3 length equals 15 residues. The chain's CDR3 is CAGSLREVAYNEQFF. The CDR3 nucleotides are TGTGCCGGCAGTTTGCGGGAGGTCGCCTACAATGAGCAGTTCTTC.

The rearrangement links TRBV11-2 to TRBJ1-3, with 8 bases lining up with TRBD1. The CDR3 extends over 19 amino acids. Germline assignment: CDR1 SGHAT and CDR2 FQNNGV. The V gene end was trimmed by 6 bases and the J gene end by 1 base; junction bases not matched to a gene: 17. CDR3 region: CASRSRPDRGAYSGNTIYF. The CDR3 DNA is TGTGCCAGCAGGTCACGCCCAGACAGGGGAGCGTATTCTGGAAACACCATATATTTT.

This clonotype was observed many times. The V gene is TRBV2, the J gene TRBJ2-7; 8 positions match TRBD1. The J segment lost 6 bases and the V segment lost 2 bases, leaving 6 bases of the junction unmatched. The CDR3 is made up of 14 amino acids. Germline lookup yields CDR1 SNHLY and CDR2 FYNNEI. The CDR3 loop is CASSERGRGPEQYF. CDR3 in DNA: TGTGCCAGCAGTGAAAGGGGCAGGGGGCCCGAGCAGTACTTC.

Comments on this clonotype: The conserved closing phenylalanine or tryptophan is absent in this CDR3, likely reflecting a read error. The J gene is TRBJ2-1, the V gene TRBV11-2, with 7 bases aligning to TRBD1. The CDR3 has 17 amino acids. Germline-derived CDR1 and CDR2 are SGHAT and FQNNGV. The CDR3 DNA reads TGTGCCAGCAGCTTAGGACGACAGGGTATCTCCTATAATGAGCAGTTCTCC. Its translation is CASSLGRQGISYNEQFS.

This clonotype occurred once. The chain uses TRBV14 and TRBJ2-7; maybe TRBD1 (6 bases). CDR3 length: 13 amino acids. Trimming took 4 bases from V and 13 from J, leaving 20 bases between them. The germline V gene encodes CDR1 SGHDN and CDR2 FVKESK. The CDR3 is CASSRHRGSQLYF. The CDR3 DNA sequence: TGTGCCAGCAGCCGACATAGGGGGAGCCAGCTATACTTC.

Note on this clonotype: One end of the junction varies from germline; a read error may be responsible. V gene TRBV12-3 or TRBV12-4 combines with J gene TRBJ2-3; the match to TRBD2 covers 7 bases. The CDR3 has 16 residues. CDR3 loop: CAGSLGDGGITNTQYF. As DNA, the CDR3 is TGTGCCGGCAGTTTAGGGGACGGGGGGATCACAAATACGCAGTATTTT.

This clonotype came up a few times. CDR3 protein: CANSRTSPLLEQYF. The CDR3 DNA is TGTGCTAACAGCAGGACTAGCCCCCTTCTCGAGCAGTACTTC. J is TRBJ2-7 and V is TRBV11-3; the match to TRBD2 covers 8 bases. Germline CDR1 reads SGHNT; CDR2 reads YENEEA. The CDR3 has 14 amino acids.

The table lists this clonotype with a count of one. This CDR3 is missing its conserved last phenylalanine or tryptophan, likely due to a read error. The chain links TRBV11-3 to TRBJ2-1; a possible D gene is TRBD2 (5 bases). V was shortened by 3 bases and J by 9 bases, with 18 bases between the two germline ends. Germline V gene sequence: CDR1 SGHNT, CDR2 YENEEA. The CDR3 is 15 amino acids. CDR3 nucleotides: TGTGCCAGCAGCTTGGCAGCGGTTGCCCGAAGTGAGCAGTTCCTC. This gives the protein CASSLAAVARSEQFL.

Concerning this clonotype: A much larger clone sits a single nucleotide away, making a read error possible. The chain joins TRBV30 to TRBJ2-7; D not certain. The CDR3 totals 13 residues. In germline, CDR1 is GTSNPN, CDR2 SVGIG (reference sequence). V dropped 3 bases and J dropped 0 bases, with 9 bases sitting between them. The CDR3 spells CAWRPGPSYEQYF. For the CDR3, the DNA is TGTGCCTGGAGGCCAGGTCCCTCCTACGAGCAGTACTTC.

Turning to this clonotype: One end of the junction varies from germline; a read error may be responsible. The gene calls are TRBV6-5 and TRBJ1-1; the D is unclear. The germline gives CDR1 MNHEY, CDR2 SVGAGI. The CDR3 sequence is 14 residues long. CDR3 sequence: CPSSLDPVATEAFF. The CDR3 DNA reads as TGTCCCAGCAGTTTGGACCCTGTTGCCACTGAAGCTTTCTTT.

The V gene is TRBV11-2, the J gene TRBJ2-1; D perhaps matches TRBD2 (6 bases). V dropped 9 bases and J dropped 9 bases, with 18 bases sitting between them. Per the germline V gene, CDR1 is SGHAT and CDR2 is FQNNGV. The CDR3 loop spans 13 amino acids. The CDR3 protein is CARQVRRGTEQFF. CDR3 DNA: TGTGCCAGACAGGTTCGGAGGGGAACTGAGCAGTTCTTC.

Comments on this clonotype: In this CDR3 the conserved last residue, phenylalanine or tryptophan, is missing, so a read error is likely. Because the CDR3's place on the DNA is in doubt, the DNA is left out and the CDR3 is given as listed by TCRdb. The rearrangement links TRBV11-2 to TRBJ2-5; the table names TRBD1, a call not compared with the DNA. The CDR3 adds up to 13 amino acids, both ends counted. In germline, CDR1 is SGHAT, CDR2 FQNNGV. CDR3 amino acids: CASRIQGWETQCC.

Concerning this clonotype itself: A much larger clone lies a single base off, so this may be a read error. The chain uses TRBV6-5 and TRBJ1-1, with 8 bases that match TRBD1. The length of the CDR3 is 17 residues. CDR1 and CDR2 from the germline V gene are MNHEY and SVGAGI. The CDR3 here is CAGSYAYRGSGYTEAFF. CDR3 coding DNA: TGTGCCGGCAGTTACGCCTACAGGGGGTCCGGGTACACTGAAGCTTTCTTT.

This clonotype is classed as medium-sized. V and J are TRBV12-3 or TRBV12-4 and TRBJ1-2; a possible D gene is TRBD1 (6 bases). This CDR3 is 13 amino acids long. V dropped 7 bases and J dropped 2 bases, with 11 bases sitting between them. The CDR3 DNA reads as TGTGCCAGCACTACTGACAGGAACTATGGCTACACCTTC. Translation gives CASTTDRNYGYTF.

A note on this clonotype: Since no conserved phenylalanine or tryptophan closes the CDR3, a read error is the likely cause. Here the CDR3 DNA reads TGTGCCATCAGCTCTAATCAGGCTGAAGCTTTCTTG. As protein: CAISSNQAEAFL. This sequence joins TRBV11-2 and TRBJ1-1; D uncertain. This CDR3 spans 12 amino acids. Germline-derived CDR1 and CDR2 are SGHAT and FQNNGV.

With regard to this clonotype: A read error may produce the germline difference seen at one junction end. V and J are TRBV6-1 and TRBJ1-1; D may be TRBD1 (6 bases). The CDR3 covers 14 residues. CDR1 and CDR2 (germline): MNHNS, SASEGT. For the CDR3, the DNA is TGTGCCAGCAGTGGACAGGTCGTGAACACTGAAGTTTTCTTC. Translated, it gives CASSGQVVNTEVFF.

This clonotype was observed at least ten times. The chain combines TRBV10-1 with TRBJ2-2, with D tentatively TRBD2 (6 bases). Germline-derived CDR1 and CDR2 are WNHNN and SYGVQD (reference sequence). V was clipped by 5 bases and J by 8 bases, with 12 bases between them. CDR3 length: 13 amino acids. This chain's CDR3 is CASSRLVLGELFF. CDR3 DNA: TGCGCCAGCAGTCGACTAGTTCTGGGGGAGCTGTTTTTT.

This sequence joins TRBV6-1 and TRBJ2-2; D may be TRBD2 (6 bases). The germline V and J ends were trimmed by 9 bases and 9 bases, with 26 bases remaining between them. Germline V gene sequence: CDR1 MNHNS, CDR2 SASEGT. The CDR3 loop spans 16 amino acids. The DNA for the CDR3 is TGTGCCAGTAGGGGTAGACGGGAGATGGGCGCCAGGGAGCTGTTTTTT. As protein: CASRGRREMGARELFF.

On this clonotype itself: At one boundary the junction diverges from the germline segment, which might be a read error. This rearrangement joins TRBV7-8 to TRBJ2-2; maybe TRBD2 (5 bases). Germline values: CDR1 SGHVS, CDR2 FQNEAQ. This CDR3 spans 12 amino acids. CDR3 in amino acids: CASSLEVWELLF. The CDR3 DNA follows: TGTGCCAGCAGCTTAGAGGTCTGGGAGCTGCTTTTT.

To note about this clonotype: Because the CDR3 is missing its conserved closing phenylalanine or tryptophan, this is likely a read error. The rearrangement joins TRBV6-1 to TRBJ2-7; D is perhaps TRBD2 (5 bases). Germline V gives CDR1 MNHNS, CDR2 SASEGT. The CDR3 extends over 15 amino acids. CDR3 coding DNA: TGCGTCAGCAGTGAGGCGAGCGGAAGCTCCTACGAGCAGTACCTC. Translated: CVSSEASGSSYEQYL.

Worth noting for this clonotype: Compared with germline, one end of the junction differs, possibly owing to a read error. The rearrangement uses TRBV12-3 or TRBV12-4 and TRBJ2-2; no reliable D call. The CDR3 extends over 14 amino acids. CDR3 in DNA: TGTGCCAGCTGTTTAACCGCGAACACAGGGGAGCTGTTTTTT. Its protein is CASCLTANTGELFF.